This T cell receptor beta chain derives from a study of T cell responses to AZD1222 COVID-19 vaccine. Trimming removed 5 bases from V and 4 bases from J; junction bases left unmatched: 10. The CDR3 runs 15 residues. CDR1 and CDR2 (germline): SSHAT, FNYEAQ (reference sequence). Some clones are missing from TCRdb's copy, which holds only in-frame ones; the method was immunoSEQ multiplex PCR. The sample comprises about 130,000 clones, 85% to 90% of which are singletons, and 9.5% to 15% rests with the top ten. The chain has TRBV7-7 and TRBJ2-5, with 7 bases aligning to TRBD1. The sample consisted of peripheral blood, taken on day 0 of AZD1222 vaccination. The TCR originated in an adult in good health. The CDR3: CASSPGDRVAETQYF. CDR3 DNA sequence: TGTGCCAGCAGCCCCGGAGACAGGGTGGCAGAGACCCAGTACTTC. Complete variable domain (other parts from reference TRBV7-7 and TRBJ2-5): GAGVSQSPRYKVTKRGQDVTLRCDPISSHATLYWYQQALGQGPEFLTYFNYEAQPDKSGLPSDRFSAERPEGSISTLTIQRTEQRDSAMYRCASSPGDRVAETQYFGPGTRLLVL.